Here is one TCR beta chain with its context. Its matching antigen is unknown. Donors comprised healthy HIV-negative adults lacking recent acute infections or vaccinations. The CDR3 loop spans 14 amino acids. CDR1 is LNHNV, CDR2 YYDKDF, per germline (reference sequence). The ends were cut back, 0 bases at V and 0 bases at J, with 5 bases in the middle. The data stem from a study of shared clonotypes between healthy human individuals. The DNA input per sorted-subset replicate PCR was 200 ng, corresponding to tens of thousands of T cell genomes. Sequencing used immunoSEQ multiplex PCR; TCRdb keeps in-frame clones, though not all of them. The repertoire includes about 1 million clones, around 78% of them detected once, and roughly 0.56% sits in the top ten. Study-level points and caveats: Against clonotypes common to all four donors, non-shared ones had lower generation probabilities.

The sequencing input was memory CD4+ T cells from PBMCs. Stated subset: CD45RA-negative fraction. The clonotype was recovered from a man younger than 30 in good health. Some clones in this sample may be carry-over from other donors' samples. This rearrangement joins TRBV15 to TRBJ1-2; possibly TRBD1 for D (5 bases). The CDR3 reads CATSREGANYGYTF. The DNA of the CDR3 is TGTGCCACCAGCAGAGAGGGGGCTAACTATGGCTACACCTTC.